This T cell receptor (beta chain) was retrieved from a study of blood T cell repertoires in COVID-19. Study overall: Donors in the United States, Italy and Spain gave samples during acute or convalescent COVID-19. Sources were T cells, B-cell-depleted T cells, or PBMCs; the material itself was cDNA or gDNA.

This clone was found once. Original processing methods: Amplification of reference gene primers provided the estimated nucleated cell counts. Some clones are missing from TCRdb's copy, which holds only in-frame ones; the method was immunoSEQ multiplex PCR. V, J and clone size were drawn from that table, and D and trimming were deduced from the DNA. The table includes hundreds of thousands of clones, 87% detected once. The sample taken for sequencing was peripheral blood. This sequence originates from a young woman who had recovered from COVID-19.

CDR3 in amino acids: CASTPRGTGNQPQHF. CDR3 in DNA: TGTGCCAGCACCCCCCGGGGGACAGGCAATCAGCCCCAGCATTTT. This chain uses TRBV6-5 with TRBJ1-5, with 7 bases lining up with TRBD1. This CDR3 has 15 residues. CDR1 MNHEY and CDR2 SVGAGI come from the germline V gene. Trimming cost V 7 bases and J 2 bases; bases outside gene matches: 8.